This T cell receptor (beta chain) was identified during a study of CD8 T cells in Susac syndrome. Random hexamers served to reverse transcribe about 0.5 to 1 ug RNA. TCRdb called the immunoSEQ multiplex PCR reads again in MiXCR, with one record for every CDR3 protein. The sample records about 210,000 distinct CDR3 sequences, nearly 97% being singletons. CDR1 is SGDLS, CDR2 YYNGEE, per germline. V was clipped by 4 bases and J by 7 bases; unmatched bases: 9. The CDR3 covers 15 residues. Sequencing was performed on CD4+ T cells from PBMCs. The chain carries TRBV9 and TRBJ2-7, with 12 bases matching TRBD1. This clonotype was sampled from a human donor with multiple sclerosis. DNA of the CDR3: TGTGCCAGCAGCAAGGGGACAGGGGGCTTGCGGGAGCAGTACTTC. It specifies CASSKGTGGLREQYF. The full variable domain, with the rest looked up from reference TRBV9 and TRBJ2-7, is DSGVTQTPKHLITATGQRVTLRCSPRSGDLSVYWYQQSLDQGLQFLIQYYNGEERAKGNILERFSAQQFPDLHSELNLSSLELGDSALYFCASSKGTGGLREQYFGPGTRLTVT.